The 3 T cell receptor beta chains below all came from one sample that was sequenced in a study of shared clonotypes between healthy human individuals. Here immunoSEQ multiplex PCR was the method, and the copy in TCRdb shows in-frame clones only, minus some. The data show about 120,000 clones, over 65% seen once. Material: memory CD8+ T cells sorted from blood. The subset denotes: CD45RO+ cells pooled with CCR7-negative TemRA cells. Receptors were obtained from a woman aged 25 to 39 in good health.

The chain carries TRBV20-1 and TRBJ1-2; unclear D gene. CDR3 length: 10 amino acids. Trimming stripped 3 bases from V and 7 bases from J, with 6 bases between. Germline assignment: CDR1 DFQATT and CDR2 SNEGSKA (reference sequence). Here the CDR3 DNA reads TGCAGTGCTAGCCTCGGTGGCTACACCTTC. Its translation is CSASLGGYTF.

The chain recombines TRBV6-1 with TRBJ2-7, with 7 positions matching TRBD1. The germline V gene has CDR1 MNHNS and CDR2 SASEGT. The V segment lost 0 bases and the J segment 4 bases; nucleotides outside the gene matches: 6. This CDR3 contains 15 residues. The CDR3 sequence: CASSEAIGGLYEQYF. The DNA of the CDR3 is TGTGCCAGCAGTGAAGCTATAGGGGGCTTGTACGAGCAGTACTTC.

The gene calls are TRBV6-1 and TRBJ2-7; D is perhaps TRBD1 (6 bases). Per the germline V gene, CDR1 is MNHNS and CDR2 is SASEGT. Trimming pared 1 base from V and 2 bases from J, leaving 12 bases between. This CDR3 region has 15 residues. The CDR3 sequence is CASSEGAGETYEQYF. CDR3 sequence (DNA): TGTGCCAGCAGTGAAGGGGCAGGGGAGACCTACGAGCAGTACTTC.